This TCR beta chain was identified in a study of beta chain features in type 1 diabetes. As concerns this clone: Its antigen is not known. The same CDR3 is also encoded by other DNA sequences in this sample.

The study reverse transcribed the entire isolated RNA, so it sequenced expressed TCRB transcripts. Approximately 3.7 million reads per sample on average were obtained from naive, central memory and regulatory T cell samples. The assay was immunoSEQ multiplex PCR, and TCRdb's table has in-frame clones only and misses some. Among over 150,000 clones, roughly 8% were seen once, and the ten largest hold 0.94%. The CDR3 spans 12 residues. The germline CDR1 and CDR2 sequences are SGHTA and FQGTGA. With 3 bases clipped from V and 9 bases from J, the junction kept 2 bases outside the gene matches. CD45RO/CCR7/CD25/CD127/CD95/CD27 staining was used to isolate CD4+ naive, central memory, regulatory and stem cell-like memory cells by sorting. Sort purity for all populations was recorded as exceeding 98%. Study results and caveats: Shorter templates might be favored by PCR, equally in patients and controls. TCRB CDR3 length was moderately but significantly reduced in all four CD4+ subsets of Type 1 diabetes patients.

The clonotype was recovered from a woman in her thirties or forties with type 1 diabetes. J is TRBJ2-3 and V is TRBV7-3, with 8 bases aligning to TRBD2. Material: central memory CD4+ T cells from blood. CDR3 bases: TGTGCCAGCAGCTTCAGCGGGGGCACGCAGTATTTT. Amino acid sequence: CASSFSGGTQYF.